The rows below give T cell receptor beta chains drawn from one sample of a study of blood T cell repertoires in COVID-19. Here immunoSEQ multiplex PCR was the method, and the copy in TCRdb shows in-frame clones only, minus some. This sample has more than 100,000 clones, with roughly 89% found just once. Sequences were obtained from peripheral blood. The origin of the receptors is a man between 35 and 55 years old with acute or convalescent COVID-19. The CDR3 runs from the conserved cysteine through the conserved F or W. D genes are given only for firm matches. Rows may omit the clone size; those that give it use once, few, many or a size class.

clone_size d_call j_call v_call cdr3_aa
. . TRBJ2-2 TRBV24-1 CATSEYTGTGELFF
. TRBD2 TRBJ2-5 TRBV19 CASRGLAETQYF
. . TRBJ2-5 TRBV9 CASSATLYGTPEETQYF
once . TRBJ2-7 TRBV12-3/TRBV12-4 CASSLGGREQYF
. TRBD1 TRBJ1-1 TRBV7-6 CASSLGVGTGFMNTEAFF
. . TRBJ1-3 TRBV6-1 CASSDRAGVNTIYF
. TRBD2 TRBJ2-1 TRBV9 CASSAPSGSRDEQFF
. . TRBJ2-1 TRBV20-1 CSTRPINEQFF
. . TRBJ1-2 TRBV5-1 CASSLGDSNYDGYTF
few TRBD2 TRBJ2-1 TRBV28 CASSPPLAGGYNEQFF
. . TRBJ1-5 TRBV4-3 CASSPRVGQPQHF
. TRBD2 TRBJ2-2 TRBV4-3 CASSQLSSGGARPGELFF
few . TRBJ1-5 TRBV25-1 CASSANTVSNQPQHF
once . TRBJ1-5 TRBV5-8 CASRLRGTLNQPQHF
. TRBD2 TRBJ2-7 TRBV30 CAWSPPPRLAGIYEQYF
once TRBD1 TRBJ1-1 TRBV4-2 CASSQGTLGGTANTEAFF
few TRBD1 TRBJ1-3 TRBV3-1/TRBV3-2 CASSQFTGTGFSGNTIYF
. TRBD1 TRBJ1-3 TRBV4-3 CASSPNLGQGFGNTIYF
. . TRBJ1-1 TRBV6-4 CATKHRDLDTEAFF
once TRBD1 TRBJ1-2 TRBV6-2/TRBV6-3 CASSSDRGGYTF
. . TRBJ2-7 TRBV25-1 CASSLRAQGHGFYEQYF
. . TRBJ1-1 TRBV11-3 CASSLWATKKNTEAFF
. TRBD1 TRBJ1-2 TRBV28 CASGDRAGRAGGYTF
. TRBD1 TRBJ1-5 TRBV4-1 CASSPTRTGISNQPQHF
. . TRBJ1-1 TRBV27 CASGPTEAFF
. TRBD2 TRBJ2-7 TRBV7-9 CASSQAGGRYEQYF
few TRBD1 TRBJ2-7 TRBV6-2/TRBV6-3 CASSYPGQVKSYEQYF
. . TRBJ1-2 TRBV6-5 CASSYGGPGYGYTF
. . TRBJ2-7 TRBV12-3/TRBV12-4 CASSLGAGAQYF
. . TRBJ2-2 TRBV4-1 CASSQEWGGPHGGGLTPGELFF
. . TRBJ1-5 TRBV30 CAWSPTTMMYSNQPQHF
. TRBD2 TRBJ2-3 TRBV5-1 CASSLVGGVNTDTQYF
. TRBD1 TRBJ1-6 TRBV30 CACSPRTGISYNSPLHF
. TRBD1 TRBJ1-2 TRBV6-5 CASVGGPTGSYGYTF
. . TRBJ2-1 TRBV30 CAWNYRAADNEQFF
. . TRBJ1-5 TRBV2 CASSETGNQPQHF